This T cell receptor beta chain was identified in a study of cytomegalovirus exposure and HLA in healthy donors. Study in general: From HLA-typed donors, an early data release held around 85 million unique TCRs. Study-level findings and limits: Presence/absence analyses supposed approximately even sequencing depth among donors. A cluster of highly shared sequence variants was likely a sequencing artifact.

Notes on this clone: The antigen is unknown.

PCR used 60 Vbeta primers and 13 Jbeta primers. The protocol was immunoSEQ multiplex PCR, while the TCRdb copy is restricted to in-frame clones and leaves out a portion. The data contain 130,000 to 150,000 clones, 78% of them singletons. The germline V gene encodes CDR1 SGHTA and CDR2 FQGNSA. This CDR3 is built from 17 residues. Trimming left V 2 bases short and J 0 bases short, with 14 bases between. What was sequenced was PBMCs. The rearrangement uses TRBV7-2 and TRBJ2-1; tentative D call: TRBD1 (5 bases). The receptor was derived from a female donor in good health and CMV-seronegative. CDR3 nucleotide sequence: TGTGCCAGCAGCTTATTTAGACAGTTCAGCTCCTACAATGAGCAGTTCTTC. This encodes CASSLFRQFSSYNEQFF.